These 8 T cell receptor beta chains originate from one sample sequenced in a study of CD8 T cells in Susac syndrome. Reverse transcription of about 0.45 to 1 ug RNA was carried out with random hexamers. TCRdb analysed the immunoSEQ multiplex PCR reads with MiXCR anew, one entry per CDR3 protein. The table has about 430,000 distinct CDR3 sequences, approximately 85% seen once. Sequenced material: CD8+ T cells from PBMCs. These receptor sequences come from a human donor with multiple sclerosis.

This chain uses TRBV27 with TRBJ2-7; D might be TRBD1 or TRBD2, each matching 5 bases. Trimming took 7 bases from V and 3 from J, leaving 10 bases between them. Germline loops: CDR1 MNHEY, CDR2 SMNVEV (reference sequence). The CDR3 loop spans 12 amino acids. CDR3 in amino acids: CASKGTFYEQYF. The DNA of the CDR3 is TGTGCCAGCAAGGGGACCTTCTACGAGCAGTACTTC.

This clonotype was seen only once. This chain links TRBV2 with TRBJ2-7; either TRBD1 or TRBD2 may fit D (6 bases each). Germline-derived CDR1 and CDR2 are SNHLY and FYNNEI. Between the trimmed V and J ends, which lost 4 bases and 3 bases, there was a span of 13 bases. The CDR3 length is 14 residues. The CDR3 spells CASSGGDTYYEQYF. Here the CDR3 DNA reads TGTGCCAGCAGTGGGGGGGACACCTACTACGAGCAGTACTTC.

This chain joins TRBV5-5 and TRBJ1-1, with D possibly being TRBD1 (5 bases). Trimming took off 4 bases at V and 5 bases at J, with 18 bases between the two ends. The CDR3 loop spans 15 amino acids. Germline CDR1 and CDR2: SGHKS and YYEKEE (reference sequence). CDR3 DNA sequence: TGTGCCAGCAGCCAAGGCAGGGCCCCGATTACTGAAGCTTTCTTT. Translation: CASSQGRAPITEAFF.

This clonotype occurred once. The CDR3 bases are TGCGCCAGCAGCTCCGGACGGAGGAGCTCCTACGAGCAGTACTTC. It translates to CASSSGRRSSYEQYF. V and J are TRBV5-1 and TRBJ2-7; D may be TRBD2 (5 bases). Between the trimmed V and J ends, which lost 3 bases and 0 bases, there was a span of 13 bases. This CDR3 has 15 amino acids. CDR1 and CDR2 (germline): SGHRS, YFSETQ.

The chain recombines TRBV20-1 with TRBJ2-7; D remains unclear. Trimming took 6 bases from V and 2 from J, leaving 20 bases between them. The germline CDR1 and CDR2 sequences are DFQATT and SNEGSKA (reference sequence). The length of the CDR3 is 15 residues. CDR3 coding DNA: TGCAGTGCCCCGTTGCTAACAACCGCGACCTACGAGCAGTACTTC. This translates into CSAPLLTTATYEQYF.

This rearrangement joins TRBV29-1 to TRBJ1-1; a possible D gene is TRBD1 (5 bases). Trimming took off 6 bases at V and 7 bases at J, with 15 bases between the two ends. The CDR3 runs to 12 residues. The germline gives CDR1 SQVTM, CDR2 ANQGSEA. CDR3 residues: CSVDWGENEAFF. The DNA of the CDR3 is TGCAGCGTAGATTGGGGGGAGAATGAAGCTTTCTTT.

This chain joins TRBV3-1 and TRBJ1-1, with 7 bases matching TRBD1. The germline CDR1 and CDR2 sequences are LGHDT and YNNKEL (reference sequence). CDR3 length: 14 amino acids. Trimming took 0 bases from V and 8 from J; bases not matched to a gene: 6. DNA of the CDR3: TGTGCCAGCAGCCAAGATCCCGGGGACAGCGAAGCTTTCTTT. It yields the protein CASSQDPGDSEAFF.

The chain is built from TRBV20-1 and TRBJ1-1; D ambiguous. Germline loops: CDR1 DFQATT, CDR2 SNEGSKA (reference sequence). The germline V and J ends were trimmed by 6 bases and 0 bases, with 11 bases remaining between them. The CDR3 contains 13 residues. This chain's CDR3 is CSASSALNTEAFF. The CDR3 region has the DNA TGCAGTGCATCGAGCGCTTTGAACACTGAAGCTTTCTTT.